Shown below are 5 T cell receptor beta chains from a single sample sequenced in a study of CD8+ T cells in alopecia areata. RNA extraction and reverse transcription yielded cDNA as sequencing template. Generated by immunoSEQ multiplex PCR, the TCRdb table keeps only in-frame clones and is missing some. The sample holds about 150,000 clones, more than 45% seen once. The specimen was CD4+ T cells sorted from blood. These receptors were obtained from a human donor with alopecia areata.

In this sample, this clone turned up a few times. The chain recombines TRBV5-1 with TRBJ2-3; 7 nucleotides line up with TRBD2. The junction had 10 bases not matched to a gene; V was cut back by 0 bases and J by 0 bases. The length of the CDR3 is 18 residues. The germline V gene has CDR1 SGHRS and CDR2 YFSETQ. As DNA, the CDR3 is TGCGCCAGCAGCTTGGCGCCTAGCGGAGCAACTAGCACAGATACGCAGTATTTT. This sequence encodes CASSLAPSGATSTDTQYF.

To note about this clone: Germline and junction disagree at one end, which may indicate a read error. V usage is TRBV4-1 and J usage is TRBJ2-6; D is possibly TRBD2 (5 bases). Germline V gene data show CDR1 as MGHRA and CDR2 as YSYEKL. There are 12 residues in the CDR3. The CDR3 here is CYPGAGANVLTF. As DNA, the CDR3 is TGTTACCCCGGGGCTGGGGCCAACGTCCTGACTTTC.

In this sample, this clone turned up once. The V and J genes are TRBV29-1 and TRBJ1-3; D unclear. The CDR3 runs 15 residues. V was clipped by 7 bases and J by 2 bases, with 18 bases between them. Germline V gene data show CDR1 as SQVTM and CDR2 as ANQGSEA. Written as DNA, the CDR3 is TGCAGCGCCTCCCGTCTAAGCAGTCCTGGAAACACCATATATTTT. Protein: CSASRLSSPGNTIYF.

About this clone: This specimen includes other DNA sequences encoding the same CDR3. V is TRBV29-1 and J is TRBJ1-5, with D perhaps TRBD1 (6 bases). CDR1 and CDR2 from the germline V gene are SQVTM and ANQGSEA. This CDR3 spans 13 amino acids. V dropped 6 bases and J dropped 4 bases, with 13 bases sitting between them. Here the CDR3 DNA reads TGCAGCGTCTCACAGGGATTGAATCAGCCCCAGCATTTT. It codes for CSVSQGLNQPQHF.

In this sample, this clone turned up a few times. The gene calls are TRBV29-1 and TRBJ2-5; the D gene is possibly TRBD1 (5 bases). Trimming removed 3 bases at V and 0 bases at J, with 17 bases between. Germline V gene data show CDR1 as SQVTM and CDR2 as ANQGSEA. This CDR3 is built from 16 residues. CDR3 in amino acids: CSVEAPVQDNQETQYF. The CDR3 DNA reads TGCAGCGTTGAGGCACCGGTACAGGACAACCAAGAGACCCAGTACTTC.